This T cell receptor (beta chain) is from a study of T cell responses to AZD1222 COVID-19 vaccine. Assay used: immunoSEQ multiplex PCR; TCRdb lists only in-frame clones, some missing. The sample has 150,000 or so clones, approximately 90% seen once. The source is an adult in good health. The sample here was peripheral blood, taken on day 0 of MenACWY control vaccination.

The CDR3 reads CASSVAGGNYNEQFF. CDR3 DNA: TGTGCCAGCAGCGTAGCGGGGGGGAACTACAATGAGCAGTTCTTC. The rearrangement joins TRBV9 to TRBJ2-1, with 8 bases identical to TRBD2. Unmatched junction bases numbered 2, after V lost 0 bases and J lost 3 bases. The length of the CDR3 is 15 residues. CDR1 and CDR2 (germline): SGDLS, YYNGEE.